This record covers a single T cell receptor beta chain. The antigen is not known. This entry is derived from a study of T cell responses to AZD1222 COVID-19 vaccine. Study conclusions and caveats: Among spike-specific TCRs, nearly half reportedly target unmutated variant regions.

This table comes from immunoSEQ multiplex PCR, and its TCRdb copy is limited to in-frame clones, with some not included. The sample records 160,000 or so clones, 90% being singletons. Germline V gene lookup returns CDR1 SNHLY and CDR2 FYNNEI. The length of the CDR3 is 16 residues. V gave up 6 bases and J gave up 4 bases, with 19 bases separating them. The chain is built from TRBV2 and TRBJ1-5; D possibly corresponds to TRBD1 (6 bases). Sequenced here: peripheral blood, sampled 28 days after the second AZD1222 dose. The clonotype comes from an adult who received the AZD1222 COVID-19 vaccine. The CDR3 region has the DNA TGTGCCAGCAGAGACCTTACAGGGTTGGGGAATCAGCCCCAGCATTTT. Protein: CASRDLTGLGNQPQHF.